These 26 T cell receptor beta chains share one sample of origin, sequenced in a study of shared clonotypes between healthy human individuals. Profiled with immunoSEQ multiplex PCR; TCRdb holds only in-frame clones, not every one. The sample contains approximately 530,000 clones, roughly 95% of which appear only once. The sequencing input was naive CD4+ T cells sorted from blood. Subset: CD45RA+ positively selected. These receptors all come from a woman aged 30 to 39 in good health.

The genes are TRBV9 and TRBJ2-2; D gene unclear. Germline-derived CDR1 and CDR2 are SGDLS and YYNGEE. With 3 bases removed from V and 8 bases from J, the gap between germline ends came to 11 bases. The CDR3 is 13 residues long. The CDR3 protein is CASSAEGLGELFF. The CDR3 DNA sequence: TGTGCCAGCAGCGCAGAAGGCCTTGGGGAGCTGTTTTTT.

V gene TRBV19 combines with J gene TRBJ2-7; D gene unclear. The V end was cut by 5 bases, the J end by 0 bases, with 17 bases between. Germline values: CDR1 LNHDA, CDR2 SQIVND (reference sequence). The CDR3 loop spans 16 amino acids. CDR3 nucleotides: TGTGCCAGTAGTCTTGGACCCCACGGTATCTCCTACGAGCAGTACTTC. It codes for CASSLGPHGISYEQYF.

The chain's CDR3 is CATSRRDLGNTIYF. As DNA, the CDR3 is TGTGCCACCAGCAGGAGGGACTTGGGAAACACCATATATTTT. The V and J genes are TRBV15 and TRBJ1-3, with D perhaps TRBD1 (5 bases). Trimming cost V 3 bases and J 4 bases, with 10 bases left between them. CDR3 length: 14 residues. Germline V gene lookup returns CDR1 LNHNV and CDR2 YYDKDF (reference sequence).

This clone is a singleton in its sample. The CDR3 DNA is TGTGCCAGCAGTTTAGGGGGGCGAGACACTGAAGCTTTCTTT. Translating it yields CASSLGGRDTEAFF. The rearrangement joins TRBV28 to TRBJ1-1; possible D gene TRBD1, 6 bases. This CDR3 is 14 amino acids long. From germline, CDR1 is MDHEN and CDR2 SYDVKM. V lost 2 bases, J lost 3 bases, and 10 bases lay in between. Full variable domain (rest looked up from reference TRBV28 and TRBJ1-1): DVKVTQSSRYLVKRTGEKVFLECVQDMDHENMFWYRQDPGLGLRLIYFSYDVKMKEKGDIPEGYSVSREKKERFSLILESASTNQTSMYLCASSLGGRDTEAFFGQGTRLTVV.

The J gene is TRBJ2-3, the V gene TRBV7-2; D gene uncertain. The germline V gene has CDR1 SGHTA and CDR2 FQGNSA. V lost 3 bases to trimming and J lost 0 bases, with 7 bases between them. The CDR3 sequence is 14 residues long. This CDR3 reads CASSFQLSTDTQYF. The CDR3 region has the DNA TGTGCCAGCAGCTTCCAACTGAGCACAGATACGCAGTATTTT.

The V gene is TRBV5-1, the J gene TRBJ2-3, with no clear D. Deletions cut 4 bases from V and 7 bases from J, with 10 bases between. The CDR3 is 12 amino acids. Germline loops: CDR1 SGHRS, CDR2 YFSETQ. This chain's CDR3 is CASSADVNTQYF. DNA for the CDR3: TGCGCCAGCAGCGCGGACGTGAATACGCAGTATTTT.

The chain links TRBV5-1 to TRBJ2-3, with 10 bases that match TRBD2. Germline V gene lookup returns CDR1 SGHRS and CDR2 YFSETQ. The junction had 12 bases not matched to a gene; V was cut back by 0 bases and J by 5 bases. The CDR3 length is 18 residues. The CDR3 DNA follows: TGCGCCAGCAGCTTGGAGAGCGGGAGGGCCAATTGGGGAGATACGCAGTATTTT. Encoded protein: CASSLESGRANWGDTQYF.

CDR3 nucleotides: TGTGCCAGCAGCGTGTCTTCGGCCGGGACAGGTTTTCGAGCAACTAATGAAAAACTGTTTTTT. This translates into CASSVSSAGTGFRATNEKLFF. This chain joins TRBV7-8 and TRBJ1-4, with 8 bases lining up with TRBD1. Germline CDR1 and CDR2: SGHVS and FQNEAQ. V gave up 5 bases and J gave up 0 bases; unmatched junction bases: 20. This CDR3 contains 21 residues.

The CDR3 region is CASSDQVVPVGQYF. The CDR3 DNA is TGTGCCAGCAGCGACCAAGTGGTTCCCGTGGGGCAGTACTTC. This chain links TRBV7-2 with TRBJ2-7; D call uncertain. Germline assignment: CDR1 SGHTA and CDR2 FQGNSA. The CDR3 contains 14 residues. Trimming pared 5 bases from V and 9 bases from J, leaving 20 bases between.

CDR3: CASRGNTEAFF. The CDR3 DNA follows: TGTGCCAGCAGGGGGAACACTGAAGCTTTCTTT. V and J are TRBV6-5 and TRBJ1-1; no clear D. The CDR3 loop spans 11 amino acids. Trimming shortened V by 6 bases and J by 1 base, and 3 bases separated the two germline ends. Germline CDR1 reads MNHEY; CDR2 reads SVGAGI.

This chain uses TRBV25-1 with TRBJ2-1; TRBD1 is a possible D gene (6 bases). From germline, CDR1 is MGHDK and CDR2 SYGVNS. The CDR3 consists of 13 residues. Trimming removed 5 bases at V and 5 bases at J, with 10 bases between. CDR3 DNA: TGTGCCAGCAGTCGTTACAGGGACAATGAGCAGTTCTTC. Its protein is CASSRYRDNEQFF.

This clone showed up just a few times. The gene calls are TRBV10-3 and TRBJ2-7; possible D gene TRBD1, 6 bases. V lost 0 bases and J lost 0, with 6 bases in between. The CDR3 totals 14 residues. CDR1 and CDR2 from the germline V gene are ENHRY and SYGVKD. The CDR3 coding sequence is TGTGCCATCAGTGAGTCGGGGGCCTCCTACGAGCAGTACTTC. This translates into CAISESGASYEQYF.

The chain couples TRBV7-2 to TRBJ2-2; 12 bases match TRBD2. The CDR3 sequence is 16 residues long. J lost 0 bases, V lost 4 bases, and 0 bases had no gene match. The germline V gene has CDR1 SGHTA and CDR2 FQGNSA. The CDR3 loop is CASSWTSGTNTGELFF. CDR3 bases: TGTGCCAGCAGCTGGACTAGCGGGACGAACACCGGGGAGCTGTTTTTT.

The chain recombines TRBV4-1 with TRBJ2-5, with 9 bases that match TRBD2. The DNA end is a closer match to TRBJ2-7, so the J assignment may be wrong. Germline V gives CDR1 MGHRA, CDR2 YSYEKL. The CDR3 has 16 amino acids. CDR3 protein: CASSQPLAGNSYEQYF. CDR3 DNA sequence: TGCGCCAGCAGCCAACCACTAGCGGGCAACTCCTACGAGCAGTACTTC.

The V and J genes are TRBV30 and TRBJ2-3, with D hard to call. Germline V CDR1 and CDR2: GTSNPN, SVGIG (reference sequence). The V end was cut by 0 bases, the J end by 4 bases, with 5 bases between. CDR3 length: 12 amino acids. CDR3 loop: CAWSVVSDTQYF. The CDR3 nucleotides are TGTGCCTGGAGTGTCGTCTCAGATACGCAGTATTTT.

This chain links TRBV6-6 with TRBJ2-7; 9 nucleotides line up with TRBD2. The CDR3 has 14 amino acids. Germline V CDR1 and CDR2: MNHNY, SVGAGI (reference sequence). V lost 5 bases to trimming and J lost 4 bases; unmatched junction nucleotides: 6. The CDR3 is CASSVAGARYEQYF. As DNA, the CDR3 is TGTGCCAGCAGTGTAGCGGGAGCGCGGTACGAGCAGTACTTC.

This chain connects TRBV10-3 to TRBJ2-7, with TRBD2 matching 9 bases. Per germline, CDR1 ENHRY and CDR2 SYGVKD. This CDR3 comprises 15 residues. V dropped 3 bases and J dropped 7; count of bases not matched to a gene: 10. The DNA for the CDR3 is TGTGCCATCAGTGACGGCGGGAGGGCCATCCGGGAGCAGTACTTC. Translation gives CAISDGGRAIREQYF.

V usage is TRBV21-1 and J usage is TRBJ1-1; the table's TRBD1 call for D was not verified on the DNA. TRBV21-1 is a documented pseudogene. The CDR3 contains 17 residues. The CDR3 loop is CASSKIKRGQPNTEAFF. In nucleotides, the CDR3 is TGTGCCAGCAGCAAGATAAAACGGGGACAGCCGAACACTGAAGCTTTCTTT.

The rearrangement uses TRBV18 and TRBJ2-7, with 10 bases that match TRBD2. The CDR3 length is 16 residues. Germline trimming cut 3 bases from V and 2 bases from J; bases unmatched to any gene: 7. Germline lookup yields CDR1 KGHSH and CDR2 LQKENI. The CDR3 spells CASSPRPAGGPYEQYF. For the CDR3, the DNA is TGTGCCAGCTCACCGCGTCCAGCGGGGGGGCCCTACGAGCAGTACTTC.

The CDR3 DNA is TGTGCCAGCCAAGGGACAGGGGATGGCTACACCTTC. Residues: CASQGTGDGYTF. The chain links TRBV18 to TRBJ1-2, with 10 nucleotides matching TRBD1. There are 12 residues in the CDR3. Germline V CDR1 and CDR2: KGHSH, LQKENI. The V gene end was trimmed by 8 bases and the J gene end by 6 bases; junction bases not matched to a gene: 3.

The V call is TRBV18, the J call TRBJ1-2, with a tentative D call TRBD1 (6 bases). Trimming cost V 3 bases and J 6 bases, with 17 bases left between them. The germline gives CDR1 KGHSH, CDR2 LQKENI. The CDR3 covers 15 residues. The CDR3 DNA reads as TGTGCCAGCTCACCGGGTCGAGGGGGGAAGGATGGCTACACCTTC. Translation gives CASSPGRGGKDGYTF.

This clone has just one count. The chain has TRBV7-2 and TRBJ2-5; D might be TRBD1 or TRBD2, each matching 7 bases. Trimming pared 5 bases from V and 4 bases from J, leaving 17 bases between. The CDR3 length is 15 residues. Germline CDR1 and CDR2: SGHTA and FQGNSA. The CDR3 sequence is CASSHQTGRGETQYF. The CDR3 nucleotides read TGTGCCAGCAGCCACCAGACAGGGAGGGGAGAGACCCAGTACTTC. The full variable domain, rest sourced from reference TRBV7-2 and TRBJ2-5, is GAGVSQSPSNKVTEKGKDVELRCDPISGHTALYWYRQSLGQGLEFLIYFQGNSAPDKSGLPSDRFSAERTGGSVSTLTIQRTQQEDSAVYLCASSHQTGRGETQYFGPGTRLLVL.

Written as DNA, the CDR3 is TGTGCCAGCAGTTTTGCGGGAAGGGCACAAGAGACCCAGTACTTC. Translated, it gives CASSFAGRAQETQYF. The chain couples TRBV28 to TRBJ2-5, with TRBD2 as a possible D gene (6 bases). V was cut by 3 bases and J by 2 bases, with 13 bases left in between. The germline V gene has CDR1 MDHEN and CDR2 SYDVKM. CDR3 length: 15 residues.

J is TRBJ1-4 and V is TRBV6-1; 8 bases agree with TRBD1. Germline CDR1 and CDR2: MNHNS and SASEGT. The CDR3 is 15 residues long. With V trimmed by 3 bases and J by 6 bases, 6 bases remained unmatched. CDR3 protein: CASSDPGTGDEKLFF. CDR3 DNA sequence: TGTGCCAGCAGTGACCCCGGGACAGGAGATGAAAAACTGTTTTTT.

V is TRBV6-1 and J is TRBJ2-5; D possibly corresponds to TRBD2 (6 bases). The tail of the sequence fits TRBJ2-7 better, so the J call may be wrong. This CDR3 has 15 residues. CDR1 and CDR2 from the germline V gene are MNHNS and SASEGT. The CDR3 DNA follows: TGTGCCAGCAGTTTTGACGGGACTTACTCCTACGAGCAGTACTTC. Amino acids: CASSFDGTYSYEQYF.

The rearrangement uses TRBV19 and TRBJ1-5, with D perhaps TRBD1 (5 bases). Deletions cut 6 bases from V and 6 bases from J, with 12 bases between. The CDR3 loop spans 13 amino acids. CDR1 and CDR2 from the germline V gene are LNHDA and SQIVND (reference sequence). This CDR3 is CASSTQGFQPQHF. The CDR3 bases are TGTGCCAGTAGCACCCAGGGATTTCAGCCCCAGCATTTT.